The sequence of this T cell receptor beta chain was determined in a study of blood T cell repertoires in COVID-19. Looked up from germline, CDR1 is SGHTS and CDR2 is YDEGEE. CDR3 length: 14 amino acids. Trimming removed 4 bases from V and 6 bases from J; junction bases left unmatched: 3. Study processing details: Researchers report that nucleated cell counts were estimated from reference gene primer amplification. Assay used: immunoSEQ multiplex PCR; TCRdb lists only in-frame clones, some missing. D and trimming come from the DNA, and the V and J calls and clone size come from that table. The data hold approximately 280,000 clones, with around 85% observed a single time.

The sequenced material came from peripheral blood. The gene calls are TRBV5-8 and TRBJ1-4; TRBD1 matches 10 bases. This clonotype was sampled from a human donor with COVID-19, enrolled during active disease. The donor label of this sample is uncertain. This CDR3 reads CASSRDRGHEKLFF. The CDR3 DNA reads TGTGCCAGCAGCCGGGACAGGGGCCATGAAAAACTGTTTTTT.